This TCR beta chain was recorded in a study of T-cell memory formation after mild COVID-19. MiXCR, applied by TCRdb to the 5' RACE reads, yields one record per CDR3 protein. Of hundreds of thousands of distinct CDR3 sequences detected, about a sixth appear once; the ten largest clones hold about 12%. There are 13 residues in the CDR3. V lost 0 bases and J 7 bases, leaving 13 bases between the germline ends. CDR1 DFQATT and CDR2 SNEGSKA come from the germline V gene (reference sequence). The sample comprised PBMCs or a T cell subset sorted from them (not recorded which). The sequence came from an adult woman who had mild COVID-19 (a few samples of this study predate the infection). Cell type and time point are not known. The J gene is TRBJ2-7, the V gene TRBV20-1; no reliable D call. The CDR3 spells CSARERFRLEQYF. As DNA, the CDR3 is TGCAGTGCTAGAGAGAGGTTCCGGCTGGAGCAGTACTTC.